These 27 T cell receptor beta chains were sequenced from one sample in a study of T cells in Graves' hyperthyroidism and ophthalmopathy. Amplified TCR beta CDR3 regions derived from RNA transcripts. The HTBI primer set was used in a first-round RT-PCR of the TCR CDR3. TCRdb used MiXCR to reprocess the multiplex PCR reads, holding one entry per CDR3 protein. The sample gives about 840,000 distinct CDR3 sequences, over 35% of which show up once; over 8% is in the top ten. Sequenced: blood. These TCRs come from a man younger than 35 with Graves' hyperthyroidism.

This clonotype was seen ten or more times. The CDR3 region is CASSLEGGQETQYF. The CDR3 DNA reads TGTGCCAGCAGCTTAGAGGGCGGTCAAGAGACCCAGTACTTC. The chain is built from TRBV11-2 and TRBJ2-5; unclear D gene. Trimming took 0 bases from V and 2 from J, leaving 7 bases between them. This CDR3 spans 14 amino acids. Germline V gene lookup returns CDR1 SGHAT and CDR2 FQNNGV.

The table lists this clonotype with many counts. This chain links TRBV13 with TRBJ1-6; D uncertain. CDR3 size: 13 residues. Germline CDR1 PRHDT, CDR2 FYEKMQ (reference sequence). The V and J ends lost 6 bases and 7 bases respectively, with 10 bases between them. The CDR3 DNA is TGTGCCAGCAGTTTTTTGGGGAATTCACCCCTCCACTTT. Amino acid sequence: CASSFLGNSPLHF.

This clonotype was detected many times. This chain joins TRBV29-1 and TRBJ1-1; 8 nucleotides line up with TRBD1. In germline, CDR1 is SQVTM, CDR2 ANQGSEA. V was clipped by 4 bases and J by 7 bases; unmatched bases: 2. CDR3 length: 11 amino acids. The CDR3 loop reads CSVADRGEAFF. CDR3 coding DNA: TGCAGCGTTGCTGACAGGGGTGAAGCTTTCTTT.

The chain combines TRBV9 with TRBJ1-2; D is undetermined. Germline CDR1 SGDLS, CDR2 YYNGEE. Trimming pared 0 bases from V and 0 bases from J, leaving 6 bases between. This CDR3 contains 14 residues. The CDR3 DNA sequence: TGTGCCAGCAGCGTAGCTAGCACTAACTATGGCTACACCTTC. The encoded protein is CASSVASTNYGYTF. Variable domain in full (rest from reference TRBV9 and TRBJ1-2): DSGVTQTPKHLITATGQRVTLRCSPRSGDLSVYWYQQSLDQGLQFLIQYYNGEERAKGNILERFSAQQFPDLHSELNLSSLELGDSALYFCASSVASTNYGYTFGSGTRLTVV.

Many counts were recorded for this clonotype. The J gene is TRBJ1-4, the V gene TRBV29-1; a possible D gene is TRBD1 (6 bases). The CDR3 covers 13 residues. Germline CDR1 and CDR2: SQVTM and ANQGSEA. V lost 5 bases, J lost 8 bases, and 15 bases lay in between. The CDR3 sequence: CSVKGDRKEKLFF. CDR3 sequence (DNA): TGCAGCGTTAAGGGGGACCGGAAAGAAAAACTGTTTTTT.

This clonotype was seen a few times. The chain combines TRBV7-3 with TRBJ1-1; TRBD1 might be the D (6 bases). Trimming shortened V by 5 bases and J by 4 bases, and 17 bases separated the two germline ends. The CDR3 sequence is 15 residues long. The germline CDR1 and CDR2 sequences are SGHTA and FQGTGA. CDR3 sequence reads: CASSPTGGAGTEAFF. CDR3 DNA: TGTGCCAGCAGCCCAACGGGGGGCGCGGGCACTGAAGCTTTCTTT.

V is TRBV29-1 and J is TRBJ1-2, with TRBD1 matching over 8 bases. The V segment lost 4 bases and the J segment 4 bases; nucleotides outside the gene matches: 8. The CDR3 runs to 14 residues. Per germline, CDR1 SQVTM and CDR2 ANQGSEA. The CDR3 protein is CSVASTGDSYGYTF. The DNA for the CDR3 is TGCAGCGTTGCCTCGACAGGGGACAGCTATGGCTACACCTTC.

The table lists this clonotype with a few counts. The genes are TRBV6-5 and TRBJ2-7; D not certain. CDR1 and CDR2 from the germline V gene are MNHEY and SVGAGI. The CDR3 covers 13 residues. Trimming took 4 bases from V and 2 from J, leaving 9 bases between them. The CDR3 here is CASSSRTTYEQYF. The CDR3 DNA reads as TGTGCCAGCAGTTCCCGGACGACCTACGAGCAGTACTTC.

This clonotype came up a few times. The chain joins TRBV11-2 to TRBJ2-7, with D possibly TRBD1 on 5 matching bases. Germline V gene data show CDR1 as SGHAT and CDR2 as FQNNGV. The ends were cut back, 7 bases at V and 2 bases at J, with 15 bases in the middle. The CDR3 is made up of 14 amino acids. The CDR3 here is CASTVSTGTYEQYF. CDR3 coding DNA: TGTGCCAGCACCGTAAGCACAGGCACCTACGAGCAGTACTTC.

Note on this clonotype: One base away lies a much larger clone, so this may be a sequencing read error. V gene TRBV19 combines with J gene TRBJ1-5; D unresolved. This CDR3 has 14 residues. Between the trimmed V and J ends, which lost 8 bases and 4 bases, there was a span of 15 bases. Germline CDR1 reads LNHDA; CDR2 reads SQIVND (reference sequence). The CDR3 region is CASSIPDGNQPQHF. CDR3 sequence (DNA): TGTGCCAGTTCGATCCCAGACGGGAATCAGCCCCAGCATTTT.

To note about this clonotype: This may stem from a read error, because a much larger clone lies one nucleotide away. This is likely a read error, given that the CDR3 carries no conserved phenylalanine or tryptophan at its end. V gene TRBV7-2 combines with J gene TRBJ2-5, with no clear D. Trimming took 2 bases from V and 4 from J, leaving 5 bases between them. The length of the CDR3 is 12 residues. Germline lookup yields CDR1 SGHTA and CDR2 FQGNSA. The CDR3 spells CASSLMVETQYL. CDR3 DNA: TGTGCCAGCAGCTTAATGGTAGAGACCCAGTACCTC.

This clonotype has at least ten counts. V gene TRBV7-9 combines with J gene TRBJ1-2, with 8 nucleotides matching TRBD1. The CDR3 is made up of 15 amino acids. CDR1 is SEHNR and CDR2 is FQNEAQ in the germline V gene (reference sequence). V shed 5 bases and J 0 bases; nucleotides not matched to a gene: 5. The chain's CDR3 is CASSADRGPNYGYTF. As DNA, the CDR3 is TGTGCCAGCAGCGCCGACAGGGGACCTAACTATGGCTACACCTTC.

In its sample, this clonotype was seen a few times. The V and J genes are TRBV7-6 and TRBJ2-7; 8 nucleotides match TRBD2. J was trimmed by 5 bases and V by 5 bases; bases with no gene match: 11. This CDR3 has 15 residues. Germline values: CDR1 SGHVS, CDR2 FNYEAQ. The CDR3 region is CASSPVGGVRDEQYF. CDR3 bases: TGTGCCAGCAGCCCGGTCGGGGGGGTCCGCGACGAGCAGTACTTC.

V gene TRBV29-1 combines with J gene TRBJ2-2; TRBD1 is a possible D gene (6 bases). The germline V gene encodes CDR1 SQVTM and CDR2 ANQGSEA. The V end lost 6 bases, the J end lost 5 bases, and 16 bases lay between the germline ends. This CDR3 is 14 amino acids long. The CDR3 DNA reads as TGCAGCGTCACAAAGGGACAAACTACCGGGGAGCTGTTTTTT. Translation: CSVTKGQTTGELFF.

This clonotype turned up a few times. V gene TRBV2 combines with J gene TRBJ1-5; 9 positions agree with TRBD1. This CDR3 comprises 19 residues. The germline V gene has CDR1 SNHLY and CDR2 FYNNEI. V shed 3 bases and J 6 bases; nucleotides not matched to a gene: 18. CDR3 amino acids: CASSDWGALGQGSSQPQHF. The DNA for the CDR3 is TGTGCCAGCAGTGATTGGGGGGCTCTAGGACAGGGGAGCTCTCAGCCCCAGCATTTT.

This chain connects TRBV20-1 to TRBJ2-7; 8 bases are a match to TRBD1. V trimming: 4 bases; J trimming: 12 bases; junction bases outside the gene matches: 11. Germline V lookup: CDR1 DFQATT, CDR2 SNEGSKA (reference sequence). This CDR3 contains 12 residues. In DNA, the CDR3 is TGCAGTGCTACCGGACAGGGTCGAGGTCCGTACTTC. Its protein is CSATGQGRGPYF.

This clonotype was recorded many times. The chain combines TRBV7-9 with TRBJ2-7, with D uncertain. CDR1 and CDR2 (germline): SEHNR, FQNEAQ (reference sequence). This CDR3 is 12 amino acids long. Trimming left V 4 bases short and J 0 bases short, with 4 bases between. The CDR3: CASSSYSYEQYF. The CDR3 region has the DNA TGTGCCAGCAGCTCCTACTCCTACGAGCAGTACTTC.

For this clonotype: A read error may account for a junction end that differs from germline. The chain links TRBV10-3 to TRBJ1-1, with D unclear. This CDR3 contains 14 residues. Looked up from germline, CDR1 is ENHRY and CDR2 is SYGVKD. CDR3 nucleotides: TGTGCCAGCAGTGAAGTCGGTGGTTCTACGGGAGCTTTCTTT. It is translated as CASSEVGGSTGAFF.

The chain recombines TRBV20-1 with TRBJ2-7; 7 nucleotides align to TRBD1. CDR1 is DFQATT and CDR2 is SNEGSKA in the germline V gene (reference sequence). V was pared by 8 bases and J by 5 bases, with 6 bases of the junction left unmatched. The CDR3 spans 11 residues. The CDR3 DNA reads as TGCAGTCCGGGACAGATGAACGAGCAGTACTTC. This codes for CSPGQMNEQYF.

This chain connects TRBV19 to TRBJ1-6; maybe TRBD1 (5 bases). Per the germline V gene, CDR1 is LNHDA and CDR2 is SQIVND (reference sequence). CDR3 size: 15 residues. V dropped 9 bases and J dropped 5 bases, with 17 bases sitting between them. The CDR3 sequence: CASSYSGTDNSPLHF. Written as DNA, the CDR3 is TGTGCCAGCAGTTACTCGGGGACCGATAATTCACCCCTCCACTTT.

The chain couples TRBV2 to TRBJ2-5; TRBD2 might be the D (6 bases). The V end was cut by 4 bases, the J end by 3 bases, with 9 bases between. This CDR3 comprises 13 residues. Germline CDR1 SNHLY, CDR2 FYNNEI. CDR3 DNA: TGTGCCAGCAGTGGACTAGGTGAAGAGACCCAGTACTTC. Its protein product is CASSGLGEETQYF.

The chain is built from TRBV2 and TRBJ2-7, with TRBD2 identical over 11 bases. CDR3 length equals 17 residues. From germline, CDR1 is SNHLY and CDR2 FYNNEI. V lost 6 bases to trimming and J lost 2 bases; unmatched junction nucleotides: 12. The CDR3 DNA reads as TGTGCCAGCAGCCGCCGCCCCCTAGCGGGGGGCGCCTACGAGCAGTACTTC. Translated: CASSRRPLAGGAYEQYF.

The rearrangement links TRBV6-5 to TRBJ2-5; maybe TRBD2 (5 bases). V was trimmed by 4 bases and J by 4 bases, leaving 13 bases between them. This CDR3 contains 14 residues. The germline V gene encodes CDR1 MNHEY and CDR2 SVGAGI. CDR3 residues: CASSSLAPIETQYF. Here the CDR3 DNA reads TGTGCCAGCAGTTCCCTAGCTCCAATAGAGACCCAGTACTTC.

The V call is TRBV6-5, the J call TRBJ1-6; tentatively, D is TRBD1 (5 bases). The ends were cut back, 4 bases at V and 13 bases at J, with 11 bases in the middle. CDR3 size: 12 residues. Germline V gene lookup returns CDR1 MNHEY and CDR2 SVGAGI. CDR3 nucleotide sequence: TGTGCCAGCAGTTCCCTAGGGGTCCCCCTCCACTTT. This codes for CASSSLGVPLHF.

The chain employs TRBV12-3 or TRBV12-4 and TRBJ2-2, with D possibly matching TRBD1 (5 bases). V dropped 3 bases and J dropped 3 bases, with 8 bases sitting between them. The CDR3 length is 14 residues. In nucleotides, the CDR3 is TGTGCCAGCAGTTTCGCAGGGCACACCGGGGAGCTGTTTTTT. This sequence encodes CASSFAGHTGELFF.

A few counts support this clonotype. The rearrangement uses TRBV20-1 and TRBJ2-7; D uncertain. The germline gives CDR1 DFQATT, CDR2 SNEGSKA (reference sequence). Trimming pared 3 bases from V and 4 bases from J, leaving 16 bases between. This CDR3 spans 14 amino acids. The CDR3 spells CSASPETKGYEQYF. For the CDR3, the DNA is TGCAGTGCTAGCCCTGAGACCAAGGGTTACGAGCAGTACTTC.

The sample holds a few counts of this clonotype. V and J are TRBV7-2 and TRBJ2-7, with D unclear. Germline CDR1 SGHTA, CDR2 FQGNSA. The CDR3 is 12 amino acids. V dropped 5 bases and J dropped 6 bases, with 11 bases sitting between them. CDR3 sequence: CASSPVTSEQYF. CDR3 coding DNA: TGTGCCAGCAGCCCTGTGACATCCGAGCAGTACTTC. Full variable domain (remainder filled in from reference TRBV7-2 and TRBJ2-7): GAGVSQSPSNKVTEKGKDVELRCDPISGHTALYWYRQSLGQGLEFLIYFQGNSAPDKSGLPSDRFSAERTGGSVSTLTIQRTQQEDSAVYLCASSPVTSEQYFGPGTRLTVT.